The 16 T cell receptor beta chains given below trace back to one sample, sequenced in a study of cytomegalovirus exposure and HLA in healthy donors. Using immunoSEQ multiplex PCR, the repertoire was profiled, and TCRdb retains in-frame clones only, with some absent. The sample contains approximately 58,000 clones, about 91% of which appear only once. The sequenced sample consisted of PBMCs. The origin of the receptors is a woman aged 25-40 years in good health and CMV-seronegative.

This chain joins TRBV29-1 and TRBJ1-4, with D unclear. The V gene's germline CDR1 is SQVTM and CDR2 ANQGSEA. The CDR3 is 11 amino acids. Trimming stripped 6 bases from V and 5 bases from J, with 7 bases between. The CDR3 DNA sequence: TGCAGCGTCGGTACCAATGAAAAACTGTTTTTT. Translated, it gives CSVGTNEKLFF.

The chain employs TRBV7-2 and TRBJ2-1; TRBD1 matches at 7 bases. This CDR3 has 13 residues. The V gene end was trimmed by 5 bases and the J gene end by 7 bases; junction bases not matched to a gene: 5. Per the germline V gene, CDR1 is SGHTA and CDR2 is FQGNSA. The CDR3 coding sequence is TGTGCCAGCAGCCCCGACAGGGAGAATGAGCAGTTCTTC. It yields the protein CASSPDRENEQFF.

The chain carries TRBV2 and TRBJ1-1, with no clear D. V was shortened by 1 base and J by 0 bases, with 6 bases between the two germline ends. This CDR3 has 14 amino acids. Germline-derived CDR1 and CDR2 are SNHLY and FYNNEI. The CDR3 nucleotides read TGTGCCAGCAGTGAAGTATCGGTGAACACTGAAGCTTTCTTT. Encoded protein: CASSEVSVNTEAFF.

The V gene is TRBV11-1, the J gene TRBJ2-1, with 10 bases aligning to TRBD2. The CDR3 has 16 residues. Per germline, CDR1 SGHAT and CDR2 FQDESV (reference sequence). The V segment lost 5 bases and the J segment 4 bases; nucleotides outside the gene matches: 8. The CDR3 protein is CASSRAGLAEYNEQFF. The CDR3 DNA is TGTGCCAGCAGCCGCGCCGGACTAGCGGAATACAATGAGCAGTTCTTC.

The CDR3 nucleotides are TGTGCCAGCGGAGACAGAACCTACGAGCAGTACTTC. Encoded protein: CASGDRTYEQYF. The chain employs TRBV6-6 and TRBJ2-5; possibly TRBD1 for D (5 bases). TRBJ2-7 explains the end of the DNA better; the J call may be wrong. CDR1 is MNHNY and CDR2 is SVGAGI in the germline V gene (reference sequence). The CDR3 extends over 12 amino acids.

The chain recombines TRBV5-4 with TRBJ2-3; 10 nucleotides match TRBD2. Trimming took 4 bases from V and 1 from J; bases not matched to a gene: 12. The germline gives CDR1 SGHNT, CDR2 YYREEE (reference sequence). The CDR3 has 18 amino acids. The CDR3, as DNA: TGTGCCAGCAGCCCCGGTGGTCTAGCGGGAGTCCGCACAGATACGCAGTATTTT. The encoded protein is CASSPGGLAGVRTDTQYF.

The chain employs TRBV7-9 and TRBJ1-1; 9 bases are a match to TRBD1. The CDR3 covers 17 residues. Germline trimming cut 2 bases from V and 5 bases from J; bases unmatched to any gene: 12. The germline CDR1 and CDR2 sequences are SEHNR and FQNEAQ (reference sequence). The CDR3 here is CASSLSGKQGAPTEAFF. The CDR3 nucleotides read TGTGCCAGCAGCTTATCCGGTAAACAGGGGGCCCCTACTGAAGCTTTCTTT.

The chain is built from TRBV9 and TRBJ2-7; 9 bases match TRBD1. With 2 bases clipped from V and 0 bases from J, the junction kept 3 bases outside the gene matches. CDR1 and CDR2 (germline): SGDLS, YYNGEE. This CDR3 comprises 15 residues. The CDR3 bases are TGTGCCAGCAGCGTTGGGACAGGGTACTCCTACGAGCAGTACTTC. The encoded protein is CASSVGTGYSYEQYF.

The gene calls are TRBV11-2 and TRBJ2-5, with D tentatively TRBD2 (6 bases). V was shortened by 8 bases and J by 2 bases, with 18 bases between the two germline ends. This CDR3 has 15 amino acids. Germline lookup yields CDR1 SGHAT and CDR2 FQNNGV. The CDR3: CASDTSGAEQETQYF. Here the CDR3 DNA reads TGTGCCAGCGACACATCGGGAGCAGAACAAGAGACCCAGTACTTC.

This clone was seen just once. The CDR3 DNA reads TGCGCCAGCAGTGCGGCGGGGGGCTGGCCCGGGGAGCTGTTTTTT. Its translation is CASSAAGGWPGELFF. The chain carries TRBV10-2 and TRBJ2-2; 8 positions agree with TRBD2. Losses at the gene ends were 4 bases for V and 6 bases for J; bases not matched to a gene: 7. The CDR3 consists of 15 residues. Germline V gene data show CDR1 as WSHSY and CDR2 as SAAADI.

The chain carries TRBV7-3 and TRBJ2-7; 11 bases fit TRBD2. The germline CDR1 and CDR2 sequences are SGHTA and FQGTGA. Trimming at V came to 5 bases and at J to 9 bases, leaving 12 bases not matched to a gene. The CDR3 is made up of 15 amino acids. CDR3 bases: TGTGCCAGCAGCCAAAATCCCACTAGCGGGAGCGTGCAGTACTTC. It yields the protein CASSQNPTSGSVQYF. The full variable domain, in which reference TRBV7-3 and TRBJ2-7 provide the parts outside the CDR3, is GAGVSQTPSNKVTEKGKYVELRCDPISGHTALYWYRQSLGQGPEFLIYFQGTGAADDSGLPNDRFFAVRPEGSVSTLKIQRTERGDSAVYLCASSQNPTSGSVQYFGPGTRLTVT.

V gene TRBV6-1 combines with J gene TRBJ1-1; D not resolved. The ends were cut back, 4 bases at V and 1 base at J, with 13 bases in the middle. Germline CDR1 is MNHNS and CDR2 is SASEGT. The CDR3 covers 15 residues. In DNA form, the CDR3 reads TGTGCCAGCAGTGGTGCCCACTCGGGGAACACTGAAGCTTTCTTT. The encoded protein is CASSGAHSGNTEAFF.

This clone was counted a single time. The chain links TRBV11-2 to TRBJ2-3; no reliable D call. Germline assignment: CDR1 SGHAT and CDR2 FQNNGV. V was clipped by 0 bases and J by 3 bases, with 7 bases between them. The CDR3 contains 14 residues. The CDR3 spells CASSLEWATDTQYF. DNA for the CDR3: TGTGCCAGCAGCTTAGAGTGGGCAACAGATACGCAGTATTTT.

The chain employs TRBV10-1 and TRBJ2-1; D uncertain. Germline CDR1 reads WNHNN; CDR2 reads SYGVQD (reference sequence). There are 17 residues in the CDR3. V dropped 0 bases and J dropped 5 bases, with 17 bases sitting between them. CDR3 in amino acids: CASSESHRQPQDNEQFF. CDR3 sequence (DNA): TGCGCCAGCAGTGAGTCGCACCGGCAGCCCCAGGACAATGAGCAGTTCTTC.

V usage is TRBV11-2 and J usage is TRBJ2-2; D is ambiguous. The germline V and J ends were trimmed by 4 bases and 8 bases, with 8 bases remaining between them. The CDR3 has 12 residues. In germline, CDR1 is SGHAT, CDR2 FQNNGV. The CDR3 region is CASSSSRGELFF. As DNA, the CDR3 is TGTGCCAGCAGCTCCTCACGGGGGGAGCTGTTTTTT.

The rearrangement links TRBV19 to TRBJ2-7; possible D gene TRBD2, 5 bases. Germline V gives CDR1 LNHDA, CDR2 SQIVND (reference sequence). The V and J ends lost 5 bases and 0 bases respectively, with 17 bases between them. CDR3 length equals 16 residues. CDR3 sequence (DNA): TGTGCCAGTAGTGTCCGAGGGTCGGGCATCTCCTACGAGCAGTACTTC. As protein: CASSVRGSGISYEQYF.